The clone carrying this TCR beta chain was recorded at least ten times. Antigen specificity is unknown. Via MiXCR, TCRdb re-called the 5' RACE reads, giving one row per CDR3 protein. This table has fewer than 150,000 distinct CDR3 sequences, less than 14% appearing once. This sample was taken from a study of spatial heterogeneity in lung cancer. As for the study in general: The roughly 68 donors had untreated early-stage non-small cell lung cancer. An average of more than ten raw reads was observed per unique TCR and UMI combination.

V dropped 7 bases and J dropped 4; count of bases not matched to a gene: 12. This CDR3 contains 15 residues. Notes on the study in general: There were more appearances of ubiquitous expanded tumor TCRs in blood at resection than at follow-up.

Noted time point: blood at routine non-recurrence follow-up after resection. The sequenced material consisted of unsorted whole RNA from tumor, nontumor lung or frozen PBMC. Here the sequenced sample was PBMCs, taken at follow-up. This chain connects TRBV12-3 or TRBV12-4 to TRBJ2-5; 7 bases agree with TRBD2. This sequence was found in a female donor with early-stage non-small cell lung cancer. CDR3 DNA sequence: TGTGCCAGCACTTCTCGGGGCGGGAGAGGAGAGACCCAGTACTTC. Amino acid sequence: CASTSRGGRGETQYF.